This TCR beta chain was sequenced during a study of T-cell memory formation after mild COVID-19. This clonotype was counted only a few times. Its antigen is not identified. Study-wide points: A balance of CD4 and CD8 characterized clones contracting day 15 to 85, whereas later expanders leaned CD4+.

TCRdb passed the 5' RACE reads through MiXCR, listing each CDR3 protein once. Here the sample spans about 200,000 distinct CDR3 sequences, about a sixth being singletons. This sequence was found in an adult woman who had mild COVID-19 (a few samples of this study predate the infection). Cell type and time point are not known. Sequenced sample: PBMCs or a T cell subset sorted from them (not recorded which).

This chain's CDR3 is CASSYSSLVRGTGRSYEQYF. CDR3 nucleotides: TGTGCCAGCAGTTACTCGTCTCTCGTCCGCGGGACAGGTCGTTCCTACGAGCAGTACTTC. The chain has TRBV6-5 and TRBJ2-7, with 8 bases identical to TRBD1. Germline CDR1 reads MNHEY; CDR2 reads SVGAGI. The CDR3 has 20 residues. V was clipped by 0 bases and J by 1 base; unmatched bases: 17.